The clone carrying this T cell receptor (beta chain) was observed at least ten times. The source of the sample is a study of molecular identifiers for immune sequencing clone quantification. TCRdb passed the PCR reads through MiXCR, listing each CDR3 protein once. The sample lists 490,000 or so distinct CDR3 sequences; around 23% were seen once. This CDR3 comprises 14 residues. Trimming took 5 bases from V and 5 from J, leaving 12 bases between them. In germline, CDR1 is MNHEY, CDR2 SVGAGI. What was sequenced was naive CD8+ T cells from blood, with Jurkat cell RNA spiked in. As for subset: FACS-sorted CD8+CD4-CCR7+CD45RA+ naive T cells. V is TRBV6-5 and J is TRBJ2-2; the D gene is possibly TRBD1 (6 bases). The clonotype originates from a human donor in good health. Some libraries in this study had Jurkat cell RNA spiked in. Here the CDR3 reads CASSPTGSTGELFF. CDR3 nucleotides: TGTGCCAGCAGTCCGACAGGCAGTACCGGGGAGCTGTTTTTT.